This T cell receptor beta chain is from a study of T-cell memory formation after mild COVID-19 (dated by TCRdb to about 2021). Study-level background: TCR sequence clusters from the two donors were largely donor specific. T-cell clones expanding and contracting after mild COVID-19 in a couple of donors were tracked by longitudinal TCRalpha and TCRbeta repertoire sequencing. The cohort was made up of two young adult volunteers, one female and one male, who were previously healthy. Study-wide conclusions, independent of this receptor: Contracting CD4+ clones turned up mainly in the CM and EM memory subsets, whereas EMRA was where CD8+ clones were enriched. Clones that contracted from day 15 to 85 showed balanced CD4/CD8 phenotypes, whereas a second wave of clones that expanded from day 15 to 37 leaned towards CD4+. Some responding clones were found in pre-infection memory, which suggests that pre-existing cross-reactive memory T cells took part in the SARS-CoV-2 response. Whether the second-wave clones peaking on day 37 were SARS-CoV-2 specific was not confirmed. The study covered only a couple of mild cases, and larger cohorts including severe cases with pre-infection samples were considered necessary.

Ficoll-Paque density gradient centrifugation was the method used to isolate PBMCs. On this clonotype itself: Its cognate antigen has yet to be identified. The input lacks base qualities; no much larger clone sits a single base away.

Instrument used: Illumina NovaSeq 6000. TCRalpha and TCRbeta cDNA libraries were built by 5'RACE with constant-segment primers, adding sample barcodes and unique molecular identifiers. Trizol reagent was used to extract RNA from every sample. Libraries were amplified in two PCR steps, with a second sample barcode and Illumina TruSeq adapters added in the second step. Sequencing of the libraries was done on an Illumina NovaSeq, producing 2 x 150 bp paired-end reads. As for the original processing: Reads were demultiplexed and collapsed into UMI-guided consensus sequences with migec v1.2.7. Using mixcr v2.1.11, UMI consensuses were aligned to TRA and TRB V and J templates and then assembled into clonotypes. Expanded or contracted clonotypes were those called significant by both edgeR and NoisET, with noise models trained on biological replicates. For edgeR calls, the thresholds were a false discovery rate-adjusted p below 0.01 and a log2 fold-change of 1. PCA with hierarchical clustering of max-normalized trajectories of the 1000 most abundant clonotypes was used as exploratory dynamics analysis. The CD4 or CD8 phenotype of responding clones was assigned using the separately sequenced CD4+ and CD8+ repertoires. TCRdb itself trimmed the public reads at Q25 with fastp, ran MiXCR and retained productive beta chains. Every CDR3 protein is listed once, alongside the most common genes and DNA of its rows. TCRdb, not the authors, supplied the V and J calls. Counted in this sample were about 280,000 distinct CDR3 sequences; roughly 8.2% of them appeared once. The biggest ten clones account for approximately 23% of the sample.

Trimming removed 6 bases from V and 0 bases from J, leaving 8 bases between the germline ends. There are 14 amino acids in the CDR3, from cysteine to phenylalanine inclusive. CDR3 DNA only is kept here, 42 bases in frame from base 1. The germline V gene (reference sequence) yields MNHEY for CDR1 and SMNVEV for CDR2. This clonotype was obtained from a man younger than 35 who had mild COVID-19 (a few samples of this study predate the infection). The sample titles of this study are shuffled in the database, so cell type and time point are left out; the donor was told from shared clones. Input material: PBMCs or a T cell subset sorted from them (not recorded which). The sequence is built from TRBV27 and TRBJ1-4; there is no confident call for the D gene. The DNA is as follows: TGTGCCAGCAGCGGCGTTGCAACTAATGAAAAACTGTTTTTT. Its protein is CASSGVATNEKLFF.